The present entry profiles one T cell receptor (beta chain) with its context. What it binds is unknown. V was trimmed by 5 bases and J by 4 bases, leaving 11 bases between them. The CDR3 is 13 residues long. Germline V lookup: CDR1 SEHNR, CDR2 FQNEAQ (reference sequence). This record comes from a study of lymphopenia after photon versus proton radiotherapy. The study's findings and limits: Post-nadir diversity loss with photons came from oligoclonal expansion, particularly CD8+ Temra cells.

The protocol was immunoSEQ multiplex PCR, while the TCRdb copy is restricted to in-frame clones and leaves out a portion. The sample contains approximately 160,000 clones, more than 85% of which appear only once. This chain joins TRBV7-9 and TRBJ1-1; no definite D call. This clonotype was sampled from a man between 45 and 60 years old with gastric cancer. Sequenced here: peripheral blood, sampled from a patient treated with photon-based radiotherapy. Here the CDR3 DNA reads TGTGCCAGCAGCGGCCATGAGGGCACTGAAGCTTTCTTT. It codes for CASSGHEGTEAFF.